One sample yielded the 31 T cell receptor beta chains listed below, sequenced in a study of T cell responses to AZD1222 COVID-19 vaccine. Produced via immunoSEQ multiplex PCR; TCRdb's table is partial and in-frame only. This sample yields some 170,000 clones, of which roughly 89% are seen a single time; roughly 1.7% belongs to the top ten. The source was peripheral blood, collected on day 0 of AZD1222 vaccination. These receptors were collected from an adult in good health.

The rearrangement uses TRBV5-8 and TRBJ1-4; TRBD1 matches 10 bases. The CDR3 totals 16 residues. The V gene's germline CDR1 is SGHTS and CDR2 YDEGEE. With 4 bases clipped from V and 6 bases from J, the junction kept 9 bases outside the gene matches. The CDR3 DNA reads TGTGCCAGCAGCCCCGGACAGGGGGGCTCCTATGAAAAACTGTTTTTT. It specifies CASSPGQGGSYEKLFF.

CDR3 in amino acids: CASSIKGPRYQETQYF. For the CDR3, the DNA is TGTGCCAGTAGTATCAAGGGACCCCGGTACCAAGAGACCCAGTACTTC. This chain joins TRBV19 and TRBJ2-5; perhaps D is TRBD1 or TRBD2 (5 bases each). The CDR3 contains 16 residues. V shed 3 bases and J shed 0 bases, with 14 bases lying between them. In germline, CDR1 is LNHDA, CDR2 SQIVND (reference sequence).

This clone was counted a single time. The genes are TRBV10-3 and TRBJ2-7, with TRBD1 matching over 11 bases. J lost 3 bases, V lost 7 bases, and 5 bases had no gene match. The CDR3 runs 14 residues. Germline-derived CDR1 and CDR2 are ENHRY and SYGVKD. The CDR3 coding sequence is TGTGCCATCAAGGCGGGACAGGGGGTCTACGAGCAGTACGTC. Encoded protein: CAIKAGQGVYEQYV.

This clone came up once. The gene calls are TRBV30 and TRBJ1-4; the D gene is possibly TRBD1 (5 bases). Per germline, CDR1 GTSNPN and CDR2 SVGIG (reference sequence). The CDR3 has 13 amino acids. V gave up 3 bases and J gave up 8 bases, with 13 bases separating them. CDR3 nucleotide sequence: TGTGCCTGGAGCCCAAGCCGGGGCGAAAAACTGTTTTTT. It specifies CAWSPSRGEKLFF.

This clone was seen a few times. The chain employs TRBV29-1 and TRBJ1-1; D unresolved. V was shortened by 0 bases and J by 14 bases, with 4 bases between the two germline ends. This CDR3 is built from 8 residues. The V gene's germline CDR1 is SQVTM and CDR2 ANQGSEA. The CDR3 nucleotides read TGCAGCGTTGAAGAGGGATTCTTT. This gives the protein CSVEEGFF.

J is TRBJ1-3 and V is TRBV7-2; no clear D. The CDR3 spans 15 residues. The germline CDR1 and CDR2 sequences are SGHTA and FQGNSA. Trimming removed 7 bases at V and 0 bases at J, with 13 bases between. CDR3 coding DNA: TGTGCCAGCATCCTCAGACTCAGCTCTGGAAACACCATATATTTT. Protein product: CASILRLSSGNTIYF.

The chain carries TRBV5-1 and TRBJ2-5; the D call may be TRBD1 or TRBD2 (5 bases each). Germline CDR1 and CDR2: SGHRS and YFSETQ. This CDR3 region has 14 residues. V was clipped by 1 base and J by 2 bases, with 9 bases between them. CDR3 nucleotide sequence: TGCGCCAGCAGCTTGCGGGGCGGGCAAGAGACCCAGTACTTC. Protein product: CASSLRGGQETQYF.

The V and J genes are TRBV20-1 and TRBJ1-3; D is unclear. Germline assignment: CDR1 DFQATT and CDR2 SNEGSKA (reference sequence). Trimming removed 3 bases at V and 0 bases at J, with 6 bases between. This CDR3 is built from 13 residues. CDR3 amino acids: CSASEGSGNTIYF. In nucleotides, the CDR3 is TGCAGTGCTAGTGAGGGCTCTGGAAACACCATATATTTT.

The V and J genes are TRBV28 and TRBJ2-1, with 12 bases lining up with TRBD1. The length of the CDR3 is 18 residues. With 6 bases clipped from V and 4 bases from J, the junction kept 13 bases outside the gene matches. CDR1 is MDHEN, CDR2 SYDVKM, per germline. The CDR3 protein is CASSLMMPGQGAYNEQFF. The CDR3 DNA follows: TGTGCCAGCAGCCTTATGATGCCGGGACAGGGGGCTTACAATGAGCAGTTCTTC.

This chain joins TRBV6-2 or TRBV6-3 and TRBJ1-2; D possibly corresponds to TRBD1 (5 bases). Germline V gene lookup returns CDR1 MNHEY and CDR2 SVGEGT. The CDR3 totals 13 residues. Trimming stripped 5 bases from V and 2 bases from J, with 9 bases between. Here the CDR3 DNA reads TGTGCCAGCAGTCAACAGGAGAACTATGGCTACACCTTC. Translating it yields CASSQQENYGYTF.

The V and J genes are TRBV10-1 and TRBJ2-7, with 7 bases lining up with TRBD1. Germline V CDR1 and CDR2: WNHNN, SYGVQD (reference sequence). The CDR3 extends over 14 amino acids. J lost 2 bases, V lost 4 bases, and 5 bases had no gene match. DNA of the CDR3: TGCGCCAGCAGTGGAGGTACAGGGGCCTACGAGCAGTACTTC. Translation gives CASSGGTGAYEQYF.

The rearrangement uses TRBV6-1 and TRBJ2-7; 7 nucleotides agree with TRBD1. CDR3 length: 15 amino acids. Trimming took 2 bases from V and 2 from J; bases not matched to a gene: 6. CDR1 is MNHNS, CDR2 SASEGT, per germline. The CDR3 region is CASSEPRGPPYEQYV. Here the CDR3 DNA reads TGTGCCAGCAGTGAACCGAGGGGGCCCCCCTACGAGCAGTACGTC.

This chain joins TRBV19 and TRBJ1-1, with TRBD1 matching 7 bases. Germline V gives CDR1 LNHDA, CDR2 SQIVND (reference sequence). Losses at the gene ends were 4 bases for V and 3 bases for J; bases not matched to a gene: 11. This CDR3 is 16 amino acids long. CDR3 protein: CASSRARGRGDTEAFF. In DNA, the CDR3 is TGTGCCAGTAGTAGGGCGCGGGGCAGGGGGGACACTGAAGCTTTCTTT. The full variable domain, completed using reference TRBV19 and TRBJ1-1, is DGGITQSPKYLFRKEGQNVTLSCEQNLNHDAMYWYRQDPGQGLRLIYYSQIVNDFQKGDIAEGYSVSREKKESFPLTVTSAQKNPTAFYLCASSRARGRGDTEAFFGQGTRLTVV.

The CDR3 coding sequence is TGTGCCTGGAGTGTATGGGGGACTTACACTGAAGCTTTCTTT. It translates to CAWSVWGTYTEAFF. The chain joins TRBV30 to TRBJ1-1; D perhaps matches TRBD1 (5 bases). Trimming left V 0 bases short and J 3 bases short, with 11 bases between. The CDR3 is 14 residues long. CDR1 and CDR2 (germline): GTSNPN, SVGIG (reference sequence).

The chain has TRBV6-1 and TRBJ1-5; tentatively, D is TRBD1 (6 bases). Germline V gene data show CDR1 as MNHNS and CDR2 as SASEGT. The CDR3 covers 16 residues. V lost 1 base to trimming and J lost 0 bases, with 10 bases between them. CDR3 sequence: CASSEDGRGSNQPQHF. DNA of the CDR3: TGTGCCAGCAGTGAAGATGGCAGGGGTAGCAATCAGCCCCAGCATTTT.

The DNA for the CDR3 is TGCGCCAGCAGCTTGGGTGGGGGCTCCTATAATTCACCCCTCCACTTT. It codes for CASSLGGGSYNSPLHF. The rearrangement links TRBV5-1 to TRBJ1-6, with D possibly being TRBD1 (5 bases). The V and J ends lost 0 bases and 0 bases respectively, with 7 bases between them. The CDR3 is 16 residues long. CDR1 is SGHRS, CDR2 YFSETQ, per germline.

This sequence joins TRBV15 and TRBJ1-5; 10 nucleotides match TRBD1. The CDR3 consists of 17 residues. The V and J ends lost 4 bases and 1 base, in that order; junction bases with no gene match: 7. CDR1 and CDR2 from the germline V gene are LNHNV and YYDKDF (reference sequence). The CDR3 coding sequence is TGTGCCACCAGCACGACAGGGGGCGCGGGAAGCAATCAGCCCCAGCATTTT. Translation: CATSTTGGAGSNQPQHF.

The chain carries TRBV10-3 and TRBJ1-2; D remains unclear. CDR1 is ENHRY and CDR2 is SYGVKD in the germline V gene. The V end lost 8 bases, the J end lost 7 bases, and 14 bases lay between the germline ends. CDR3 length: 12 amino acids. Written as DNA, the CDR3 is TGTGCCATCCTTGGGTCGGACTCTGGCTACACCTTC. Translation: CAILGSDSGYTF.

The DNA of the CDR3 is TGTGCCAGCAGCGTAGCCGGGGGAAACACCATATATTTT. Protein: CASSVAGGNTIYF. The chain recombines TRBV9 with TRBJ1-3, with D unresolved. This CDR3 spans 13 amino acids. V was clipped by 0 bases and J by 4 bases, with 5 bases between them. Germline V gene sequence: CDR1 SGDLS, CDR2 YYNGEE.

This clone was detected once. The chain uses TRBV3-1 (or the pseudogene TRBV3-2) and TRBJ2-1; TRBD2 agrees at 10 bases. The CDR3 consists of 14 residues. Germline V gene sequence: CDR1 LGHDT, CDR2 YNNKEL (reference sequence). V gave up 6 bases and J gave up 9 bases; unmatched junction bases: 8. Here the CDR3 reads CASRGAGGPGEQFF. In DNA form, the CDR3 reads TGTGCCAGCAGGGGAGCGGGAGGGCCGGGTGAGCAGTTCTTC.

The chain uses TRBV28 and TRBJ1-1; tentatively, D is TRBD1 (6 bases). CDR1 MDHEN and CDR2 SYDVKM come from the germline V gene. CDR3 size: 14 residues. V lost 4 bases and J lost 1, with 10 bases in between. The CDR3 nucleotides are TGTGCCAGCAGTTCCGGGGGGGCGAACACTGAAGCTTTCTTT. Translation: CASSSGGANTEAFF. The full variable domain, rest sourced from reference TRBV28 and TRBJ1-1, is DVKVTQSSRYLVKRTGEKVFLECVQDMDHENMFWYRQDPGLGLRLIYFSYDVKMKEKGDIPEGYSVSREKKERFSLILESASTNQTSMYLCASSSGGANTEAFFGQGTRLTVV.

This sequence joins TRBV6-2 or TRBV6-3 and TRBJ2-3, with TRBD2 matching 8 bases. The CDR3 totals 14 residues. After removal of 2 bases from V and 4 bases from J, the junction contained 2 bases not matched to a gene. Per the germline V gene, CDR1 is MNHEY and CDR2 is SVGEGT. The CDR3 protein is CASSYGAGADTQYF. DNA of the CDR3: TGTGCCAGCAGTTACGGAGCGGGAGCAGATACGCAGTATTTT.

The rearrangement links TRBV5-6 to TRBJ1-2; possibly TRBD1 for D (6 bases). Germline CDR1 is SGHDT and CDR2 is YYEEEE. The CDR3 contains 15 residues. V was cut by 0 bases and J by 4 bases, with 13 bases left in between. CDR3 region: CASSLGQGPIYGYTF. The CDR3 nucleotides read TGTGCCAGCAGCTTGGGGCAGGGGCCAATCTATGGCTACACCTTC.

This chain uses TRBV5-1 with TRBJ2-7; D possibly matches TRBD1 or TRBD2 (5 bases each). Germline CDR1 reads SGHRS; CDR2 reads YFSETQ. Trimming cost V 2 bases and J 2 bases, with 8 bases left between them. This CDR3 comprises 13 residues. The CDR3 nucleotides read TGCGCCAGCAGCTTTGAGGGGACCTACGAGCAGTACTTC. Its translation is CASSFEGTYEQYF.

V usage is TRBV24-1 and J usage is TRBJ2-7, with D possibly being TRBD1 (6 bases). The CDR3 is made up of 15 amino acids. Trimming cost V 4 bases and J 3 bases, with 15 bases left between them. Looked up from germline, CDR1 is KGHDR and CDR2 is SFDVKD. DNA for the CDR3: TGTGCCACCAGTGACCCAAGACAGGAACGCTACGAGCAGTACTTC. This codes for CATSDPRQERYEQYF.

The gene calls are TRBV15 and TRBJ1-1, with D possibly being TRBD1 (5 bases). CDR3 length: 14 residues. The germline gives CDR1 LNHNV, CDR2 YYDKDF (reference sequence). With 2 bases removed from V and 3 bases from J, the gap between germline ends came to 10 bases. As DNA, the CDR3 is TGTGCCACCAGCAGAAGAGTGGGGGACACTGAAGCTTTCTTT. It translates to CATSRRVGDTEAFF. The complete variable domain, with remaining parts taken from reference TRBV15 and TRBJ1-1, reads DAMVIQNPRYQVTQFGKPVTLSCSQTLNHNVMYWYQQKSSQAPKLLFHYYDKDFNNEADTPDNFQSRRPNTSFCFLDIRSPGLGDTAMYLCATSRRVGDTEAFFGQGTRLTVV.

The chain is built from TRBV5-4 and TRBJ1-3; D remains unclear. The germline gives CDR1 SGHNT, CDR2 YYREEE (reference sequence). Trimming left V 5 bases short and J 0 bases short, with 15 bases between. The CDR3 sequence is 16 residues long. In DNA form, the CDR3 reads TGTGCCAGCAGGGGAGGTGGACCCACCTCTGGAAACACCATATATTTT. Its protein product is CASRGGGPTSGNTIYF.

J is TRBJ1-5 and V is TRBV19; D gene ambiguous. CDR1 and CDR2 from the germline V gene are LNHDA and SQIVND (reference sequence). The V and J ends lost 1 base and 4 bases respectively, with 8 bases between them. The CDR3 has 14 residues. The chain's CDR3 is CASSIVAGNQPQHF. As DNA, the CDR3 is TGTGCCAGTAGTATAGTGGCCGGTAATCAGCCCCAGCATTTT.

The chain has TRBV3-1 (or the pseudogene TRBV3-2) and TRBJ2-7, with 7 bases fitting TRBD2. The V gene end was trimmed by 1 base and the J gene end by 1 base; junction bases not matched to a gene: 4. This CDR3 contains 15 residues. Germline assignment: CDR1 LGHDT and CDR2 YNNKEL (reference sequence). The DNA of the CDR3 is TGTGCCAGCAGCCAAGGTCGGCGGGGGTCCTACGAGCAGTACGTC. Translated: CASSQGRRGSYEQYV.

V is TRBV6-2 or TRBV6-3 and J is TRBJ2-7, with D hard to call. The germline V and J ends were trimmed by 0 bases and 4 bases, with 10 bases remaining between them. The CDR3 covers 14 residues. Looked up from germline, CDR1 is MNHEY and CDR2 is SVGEGT. CDR3 sequence reads: CASSYSMVSYEQYF. The CDR3 nucleotides read TGTGCCAGCAGTTACTCGATGGTCAGTTACGAGCAGTACTTC.

CDR3 loop: CASSQFRGANYGYTF. CDR3 sequence (DNA): TGTGCCAGCAGCCAATTCAGGGGGGCTAACTATGGCTACACCTTC. The chain combines TRBV3-1 (or the pseudogene TRBV3-2) with TRBJ1-2; the match to TRBD1 covers 7 bases. CDR1 and CDR2 (germline): LGHDT, YNNKEL (reference sequence). The length of the CDR3 is 15 residues. Unmatched junction bases numbered 3, after V lost 2 bases and J lost 0 bases.